These 30 T cell receptor beta chains originate from one sample sequenced in a study of shared clonotypes between healthy human individuals. Sequencing used immunoSEQ multiplex PCR; TCRdb keeps in-frame clones, though not all of them. This sample has around 700,000 clones, with approximately 75% found just once. Sequenced: memory CD4+ T cells sorted from blood. As to subset: CD45RA-negative fraction. The receptors stem from a woman in her 30s in good health.

This chain joins TRBV28 and TRBJ1-2; a possible D gene is TRBD1 (5 bases). With 5 bases removed from V and 6 bases from J, the gap between germline ends came to 28 bases. The CDR3 runs to 18 residues. In germline, CDR1 is MDHEN, CDR2 SYDVKM. Here the CDR3 reads CASSGASGTQPDSHGYTF. In nucleotides, the CDR3 is TGTGCCAGCAGTGGCGCATCCGGGACCCAACCCGATTCGCATGGCTACACCTTC.

This clone was detected a few times. The CDR3 DNA reads as TGTGCCAGTAGTATGATGGACAGGGCCCAGCATTTT. It encodes CASSMMDRAQHF. The rearrangement joins TRBV19 to TRBJ1-5; 8 bases agree with TRBD1. This CDR3 is built from 12 residues. Germline-derived CDR1 and CDR2 are LNHDA and SQIVND (reference sequence). The J segment lost 11 bases and the V segment lost 3 bases, leaving 3 bases of the junction unmatched.

This chain joins TRBV7-2 and TRBJ1-4; D is unresolved. Trimming shortened V by 2 bases and J by 3 bases, and 10 bases separated the two germline ends. Germline assignment: CDR1 SGHTA and CDR2 FQGNSA. This CDR3 comprises 15 residues. The CDR3 DNA reads as TGTGCCAGCAGCTTAAGGCCAGGAGCTAATGAAAAACTGTTTTTT. This encodes CASSLRPGANEKLFF.

The chain uses TRBV28 and TRBJ1-5; tentatively, D is TRBD1 (5 bases). This CDR3 region has 14 residues. Deletions cut 10 bases from V and 7 bases from J, with 20 bases between. From germline, CDR1 is MDHEN and CDR2 SYDVKM. CDR3 in DNA: TGTGCCACTGCGCGGGGGAACCAAGTGCAGCCCCAGCATTTT. Protein: CATARGNQVQPQHF.

V and J are TRBV10-1 and TRBJ1-1; D is undetermined. Germline V gives CDR1 WNHNN, CDR2 SYGVQD (reference sequence). The ends were cut back, 3 bases at V and 6 bases at J, with 14 bases in the middle. This CDR3 contains 14 residues. The CDR3 DNA reads TGCGCCAGCAGTGAAGGTCCAGGTTACGCTGAAGCTTTCTTT. The encoded protein is CASSEGPGYAEAFF.

The V call is TRBV30, the J call TRBJ2-6, with 8 positions matching TRBD1. Per the germline V gene, CDR1 is GTSNPN and CDR2 is SVGIG (reference sequence). Trimming removed 0 bases from V and 4 bases from J; junction bases left unmatched: 14. The CDR3 totals 19 residues. This CDR3 reads CAWSVRRQGARAGANVLTF. CDR3 nucleotide sequence: TGTGCCTGGAGTGTACGACGGCAGGGGGCAAGGGCCGGGGCCAACGTCCTGACTTTC.

The chain joins TRBV15 to TRBJ1-2, with 8 bases lining up with TRBD1. V shed 4 bases and J 2 bases; nucleotides not matched to a gene: 3. CDR3 length equals 14 residues. Germline CDR1 reads LNHNV; CDR2 reads YYDKDF (reference sequence). CDR3 protein: CATSTDRGNYGYTF. DNA of the CDR3: TGTGCCACCAGCACAGACAGGGGCAACTATGGCTACACCTTC. Full variable domain (remainder filled in from reference TRBV15 and TRBJ1-2): DAMVIQNPRYQVTQFGKPVTLSCSQTLNHNVMYWYQQKSSQAPKLLFHYYDKDFNNEADTPDNFQSRRPNTSFCFLDIRSPGLGDTAMYLCATSTDRGNYGYTFGSGTRLTVV.

The chain recombines TRBV9 with TRBJ2-3, with unresolved D. This CDR3 has 16 amino acids. Trimming left V 4 bases short and J 0 bases short, with 15 bases between. Germline V gene lookup returns CDR1 SGDLS and CDR2 YYNGEE. This CDR3 reads CASSSRALTSTDTQYF. The CDR3 coding sequence is TGTGCCAGCAGCTCCCGGGCGCTTACTAGCACAGATACGCAGTATTTT.

This clone came up once. The rearrangement uses TRBV6-5 and TRBJ2-1, with D possibly being TRBD2 (5 bases). Trimming pared 6 bases from V and 9 bases from J, leaving 12 bases between. Per the germline V gene, CDR1 is MNHEY and CDR2 is SVGAGI. CDR3 size: 12 residues. CDR3 amino acids: CASRTRAFEQFF. CDR3 DNA sequence: TGTGCCAGCAGAACTAGGGCGTTTGAGCAGTTCTTC.

The genes are TRBV6-5 and TRBJ1-2; tentative D call: TRBD1 (5 bases). Trimming cost V 6 bases and J 1 base, with 15 bases left between them. The CDR3 runs to 15 residues. Germline V gene data show CDR1 as MNHEY and CDR2 as SVGAGI. The DNA of the CDR3 is TGTGCCAGCAGCCCGGGACGGAACTTTAACTATGGCTACACCTTC. Protein sequence: CASSPGRNFNYGYTF.

This clone was observed a handful of times. This sample also contains other DNA sequences that code for the same CDR3. The gene calls are TRBV5-1 and TRBJ2-7; D is undetermined. The CDR3 covers 12 residues. V was cut by 3 bases and J by 0 bases, with 4 bases left in between. CDR1 and CDR2 (germline): SGHRS, YFSETQ. The CDR3 bases are TGCGCCAGCAGCTCCTCCTCCTACGAGCAGTACTTC. As protein: CASSSSSYEQYF.

J is TRBJ2-5 and V is TRBV28, with 7 bases aligning to TRBD2. Germline assignment: CDR1 MDHEN and CDR2 SYDVKM. The V and J ends lost 8 bases and 7 bases, in that order; junction bases with no gene match: 10. The CDR3 loop spans 13 amino acids. The DNA of the CDR3 is TGTGCCAGCTTGGGACTATTTATGAGGACCCAGTACTTC. Translating it yields CASLGLFMRTQYF.

The genes are TRBV2 and TRBJ2-2, with 7 positions matching TRBD1. Trimming removed 6 bases from V and 5 bases from J; junction bases left unmatched: 18. The CDR3 is 18 residues long. Germline values: CDR1 SNHLY, CDR2 FYNNEI. This CDR3 is CASRKIPWTGEVTGELFF. CDR3 bases: TGTGCCAGCAGGAAAATCCCCTGGACAGGTGAGGTTACCGGGGAGCTGTTTTTT.

The chain is built from TRBV28 and TRBJ1-2; the D is unclear. This CDR3 region has 11 residues. Germline V gene sequence: CDR1 MDHEN, CDR2 SYDVKM. The V end lost 6 bases, the J end lost 5 bases, and 7 bases lay between the germline ends. The CDR3 sequence is CASSEGYGYTF. In nucleotides, the CDR3 is TGTGCCAGCAGCGAGGGTTATGGCTACACCTTC.

The chain recombines TRBV5-1 with TRBJ2-7; 10 nucleotides line up with TRBD2. V trimming: 0 bases; J trimming: 4 bases; junction bases outside the gene matches: 10. Germline assignment: CDR1 SGHRS and CDR2 YFSETQ. This CDR3 has 17 amino acids. CDR3 nucleotide sequence: TGCGCCAGCAGCTTGGTCGCTAGCGGGGGAAAGCTATACGAGCAGTACTTC. Translation: CASSLVASGGKLYEQYF.

CDR3 DNA: TGTGCCAGCAGTCCGGGAAACAGGGGAGGGTACGAGCAGTACTTC. It encodes CASSPGNRGGYEQYF. The chain uses TRBV28 and TRBJ2-7; D possibly matches TRBD1 or TRBD2 (7 bases each). V was trimmed by 5 bases and J by 4 bases, leaving 18 bases between them. Germline V gene lookup returns CDR1 MDHEN and CDR2 SYDVKM. The CDR3 runs to 15 residues.

The chain employs TRBV10-3 and TRBJ1-2; perhaps TRBD1 as D (5 bases). CDR1 ENHRY and CDR2 SYGVKD come from the germline V gene. V was pared by 2 bases and J by 2 bases, with 12 bases between. CDR3 size: 15 residues. In DNA, the CDR3 is TGTGCCATCAGTGAGCCACAGGAGGGGAACTATGGCTACACCTTC. Amino acids: CAISEPQEGNYGYTF.

This clone was seen ten or more times. The chain has TRBV19 and TRBJ2-7; D gene ambiguous. This CDR3 comprises 14 residues. Germline loops: CDR1 LNHDA, CDR2 SQIVND (reference sequence). Trimming removed 6 bases at V and 4 bases at J, with 16 bases between. The CDR3 sequence: CASRKTESWYEQYF. The CDR3 DNA is TGTGCCAGTAGGAAAACTGAATCCTGGTACGAGCAGTACTTC. The full variable domain, rest sourced from reference TRBV19 and TRBJ2-7, is DGGITQSPKYLFRKEGQNVTLSCEQNLNHDAMYWYRQDPGQGLRLIYYSQIVNDFQKGDIAEGYSVSREKKESFPLTVTSAQKNPTAFYLCASRKTESWYEQYFGPGTRLTVT.

The V gene is TRBV7-2, the J gene TRBJ1-2; possibly TRBD1 for D (5 bases). This CDR3 region has 13 residues. Per the germline V gene, CDR1 is SGHTA and CDR2 is FQGNSA. V was clipped by 3 bases and J by 7 bases, with 12 bases between them. The CDR3 region has the DNA TGTGCCAGCAGCTTCTATCAGGGATTTGGCTACACCTTC. This sequence encodes CASSFYQGFGYTF.

The rearrangement links TRBV5-1 to TRBJ2-3, with a possible D match to TRBD1 (5 bases). Deletions cut 0 bases from V and 0 bases from J, with 8 bases between. Germline assignment: CDR1 SGHRS and CDR2 YFSETQ. The CDR3 contains 15 residues. This chain's CDR3 is CASSLGGGSTDTQYF. The CDR3, as DNA: TGCGCCAGCAGCTTGGGGGGCGGAAGCACAGATACGCAGTATTTT.

This clone was found once. The rearrangement links TRBV2 to TRBJ2-7, with a possible D match to TRBD2 (7 bases). CDR1 is SNHLY, CDR2 FYNNEI, per germline. CDR3 length equals 16 residues. Trimming removed 2 bases at V and 5 bases at J, with 19 bases between. CDR3 region: CASSEIGRDIFNEQYF. In DNA form, the CDR3 reads TGTGCCAGCAGTGAAATAGGGAGGGACATCTTCAACGAGCAGTACTTC.

As DNA, the CDR3 is TGTGCCAGCAACGACAGGGGGTTAGGGACCCAGTACTTC. This codes for CASNDRGLGTQYF. The chain combines TRBV6-6 with TRBJ2-5, with 9 bases identical to TRBD1. From germline, CDR1 is MNHNY and CDR2 SVGAGI (reference sequence). The junction had 7 bases not matched to a gene; V was cut back by 7 bases and J by 7 bases. The CDR3 sequence is 13 residues long.

The V and J genes are TRBV6-4 and TRBJ2-5; D gene unclear. The germline gives CDR1 MRHNA, CDR2 SNTAGT. This CDR3 is built from 17 residues. Trimming left V 6 bases short and J 0 bases short, with 20 bases between. CDR3 DNA sequence: TGTGCCAGCAGCTCCGGCTTGGGATTGCCGTACCAAGAGACCCAGTACTTC. Translation: CASSSGLGLPYQETQYF.

This clone was seen more than once but under ten times. CDR3 sequence (DNA): TGTGCCGGATACCGGGACAGGTGGGACGAGCAGTACTTC. It specifies CAGYRDRWDEQYF. This rearrangement joins TRBV28 to TRBJ2-7; 8 nucleotides align to TRBD1. The ends lost 11 bases at V and 5 bases at J; junction bases unmatched: 11. The CDR3 spans 13 residues. Germline values: CDR1 MDHEN, CDR2 SYDVKM.

The chain links TRBV28 to TRBJ1-2, with a weak D call TRBD1 (5 bases). The CDR3 is 12 amino acids. CDR1 is MDHEN and CDR2 is SYDVKM in the germline V gene. Deletions cut 7 bases from V and 5 bases from J, with 11 bases between. The CDR3 sequence: CASTTTVYGYTF. CDR3 nucleotides: TGTGCCAGCACCACGACAGTATATGGCTACACCTTC.

The chain joins TRBV5-1 to TRBJ1-2, with no clear D. Per the germline V gene, CDR1 is SGHRS and CDR2 is YFSETQ. The CDR3 is made up of 14 amino acids. V was pared by 6 bases and J by 4 bases, with 16 bases between. The CDR3 DNA reads TGCGCCAGCACCGAAGCAGGCACGTTCTATGGCTACACCTTC. Its protein product is CASTEAGTFYGYTF.

The table lists this clone with a count of one. The V call is TRBV4-1, the J call TRBJ2-3, with 7 nucleotides matching TRBD2. In germline, CDR1 is MGHRA, CDR2 YSYEKL. With 11 bases clipped from V and 4 bases from J, the junction kept 0 bases outside the gene matches. The CDR3 has 10 residues. The CDR3 coding sequence is TGCGCCGCGGGGGCAGATACGCAGTATTTT. Its translation is CAAGADTQYF.

On this clone itself: Within the sample, other DNA sequences also encode this same CDR3. The V gene is TRBV5-1, the J gene TRBJ1-5; TRBD1 might be the D (5 bases). The CDR3 runs 13 residues. Trimming shortened V by 0 bases and J by 6 bases, and 7 bases separated the two germline ends. The germline CDR1 and CDR2 sequences are SGHRS and YFSETQ. Here the CDR3 DNA reads TGCGCCAGCAGCTTGGAGGGGTCTCAGCCCCAGCATTTT. Its translation: CASSLEGSQPQHF.

The chain combines TRBV6-1 with TRBJ1-2; TRBD1 aligns across 7 bases. Germline V gene lookup returns CDR1 MNHNS and CDR2 SASEGT. V shed 5 bases and J 2 bases; nucleotides not matched to a gene: 8. The length of the CDR3 is 15 residues. The CDR3 coding sequence is TGTGCCAGCAGTAAAGGGGGCCCCTTAAACTATGGCTACACCTTC. Its translation is CASSKGGPLNYGYTF.

This clone was detected only once. This chain joins TRBV1 and TRBJ2-4; the table names TRBD2, a call not compared with the DNA. TRBV1 is marked as a pseudogene. The CDR3 length is 18 residues. The CDR3: CTSSQDSPRELDKNIQYF. For the CDR3, the DNA is TGCACCAGCAGCCAAGATAGTCCGCGGGAGCTGGACAAAAACATTCAGTACTTC.